The rows below give T cell receptor beta chains drawn from one sample of a study of T cells in narcolepsy. Repertoires were generated with immunoSEQ multiplex PCR, while TCRdb's copy carries only in-frame clones and drops some. The repertoire has approximately 16,000 clones, approximately 72% of them found once; the top ten carry 11% to 15%. The sequenced material came from CD45RA- memory CD8+ T cells from PBMCs. The receptor source for this set is a human donor with narcolepsy. Each CDR3 is given with its conserved first and last residue. A D gene is named only where the DNA matches it firmly. A clone size is listed for some rows: how often the clone was seen (once, few, many), or a class if it is expanded.

TRBV19	NA	TRBJ2-7	NA	TGTGCCAGTAGTATGGACAAGAGCTCCTACGAGCAGTACTTC	CASSMDKSSYEQYF
TRBV19	TRBD2	TRBJ2-1	NA	TGTGCCAGTAGTATAGGGACTAGCGGGTACAATGAGCAGTTCTTC	CASSIGTSGYNEQFF
TRBV5-4	TRBD2	TRBJ2-1	NA	TGTGCCAGCAGCTTCCTTAGGGAGCGGGGGGGGAATGAGCAGTTCTTC	CASSFLRERGGNEQFF
TRBV6-6	NA	TRBJ1-6	NA	TGTGCCAGCAGTGTGGAGGGTATCGATTCACCCCTCCACTTT	CASSVEGIDSPLHF
TRBV2	TRBD1	TRBJ1-2	NA	TGTGCCAGCAGTGAGGAGGGGGCGGTTTCCTATGGCTACACCTTC	CASSEEGAVSYGYTF
TRBV6-5	NA	TRBJ2-3	few	TGTGCCAGCAGTTACTCAACTATCCTAGATACGCAGTATTTT	CASSYSTILDTQYF
TRBV30	NA	TRBJ2-2	NA	TGTGCCGGAGAGCCGGGCGGCACCGGGGAGCTGTTTTTT	CAGEPGGTGELFF
TRBV7-7	NA	TRBJ2-5	NA	TGTGCCACGATAGGGGGGGGAGAAGAGACCCAGTACTTC	CATIGGGEETQYF
TRBV14	TRBD2	TRBJ2-1	NA	TGTGCCAGCAGGGGGACTAGCGGGAGCTCCTACAATGAGCAGTTCTTC	CASRGTSGSSYNEQFF
TRBV13	NA	TRBJ2-5	NA	TGTGCCAGCAGCTTAGGACGGGGGGAGACCCAGTACTTC	CASSLGRGETQYF
TRBV6-5	NA	TRBJ2-2	NA	TGTGCCAGCAGTCCAGGACTGGGGGGCGGGGAGCTGTTTTTT	CASSPGLGGGELFF
TRBV5-1	NA	TRBJ2-7	NA	TGCGCCAGCAGCTCTGGTCTCGAGCAGTACTTC	CASSSGLEQYF
TRBV9	NA	TRBJ1-1	NA	TGTGCCAGCAGCTTGGGGAGAGAGGAACTGACGAACACTGAAGCTTTCTTT	CASSLGREELTNTEAFF
TRBV6-5	TRBD1	TRBJ2-1	few	TGTGCCAGCAGTTTGGGACAGGGTCCAGGGCAGTTCTTC	CASSLGQGPGQFF
TRBV27	NA	TRBJ1-4	NA	TGTGCCAGCAGCCAAGGGGGGGCTAATGAAAAACTGTTTTTT	CASSQGGANEKLFF
TRBV2	NA	TRBJ2-7	NA	TGTGCCAGCAGTGCGTTTATGGGTTCCTACGAGCAGTACTTC	CASSAFMGSYEQYF
TRBV11-2	TRBD2	TRBJ2-3	NA	TGTGCCAGCAGCCTGGAACTAGCGGGGGTGGGCACAGATACGCAGTATTTT	CASSLELAGVGTDTQYF
TRBV13	NA	TRBJ2-7	few	TGTGCCAGCAGTTACTCCTACGAGCAGTACTTC	CASSYSYEQYF
TRBV6-5	NA	TRBJ2-7	few	TGTGCCAGCAGTTACGGCAGGGGACCCTACGAGCAGTACTTC	CASSYGRGPYEQYF
TRBV7-6	NA	TRBJ2-3	NA	TGTGCCAGCAGCTATTCCACAGATACGCAGTATTTT	CASSYSTDTQYF